This T cell receptor beta chain was obtained from a study of T cell responses to AZD1222 COVID-19 vaccine. Study-level information: Second doses that came at about 4 or about 12 weeks were put together. General study findings and limits: Clonal diversity was possibly underestimated, and the donors were mostly white British, with more females. The study identified only five to seven AZD1222 recipients as seropositive at baseline. Across spike, vaccine-associated CD4 TCRs were found, dominant at 160-218 and 743-854.

Libraries were prepared by immunoSEQ multiplex PCR; TCRdb keeps only in-frame clonotypes and omits some of them. The sample carries roughly 130,000 clones, roughly nine tenths recorded once. Comment on this clone: Its matching antigen is unknown.

Germline loops: CDR1 SNHLY, CDR2 FYNNEI. The CDR3 length is 14 residues. V lost 3 bases, J lost 10 bases, and 8 bases stayed unmatched. This TCR came from an adult in good health. The J gene is TRBJ2-1, the V gene TRBV2, with TRBD2 matching over 8 bases. This specimen was peripheral blood, taken on day 0 of AZD1222 vaccination. The CDR3 coding sequence is TGTGCCAGCAGTGAGCGGGAGGAGGTCCGGGAGCAGTTCTTC. Amino acid sequence: CASSEREEVREQFF.